This T cell receptor (beta chain) was profiled in a study of neurological immune-mediated disorders (dated by TCRdb to the late 2010s). General notes on the study: Among the approximately 35 multiple sclerosis patients, relapsing-remitting MS was present in some 30 and secondary progressive MS was present in 3. Peripheral blood TCR-beta repertoires from patients with HTLV-I-associated myelopathy (HAM/TSP), patients with multiple sclerosis, and healthy controls were compared in the study using UMI-based sequencing. The approximately 96 TCR-beta libraries covered PBMC samples along with longitudinal samples, technical triplicates, and paired sorted CD4+ and CD8+ T-cell subsets. The cohort was made up of around 70 subjects, consisting of roughly 14 HAM/TSP patients, around 35 multiple sclerosis patients and about 20 healthy controls. General study outcomes and caveats: No association of the MS cluster with clinical or MRI features was observed, and the need for larger cohorts was stated by the authors. TCR clonal expansion was greatest in HAM/TSP patients and smallest in MS patients, who ranked below even healthy controls. No identical CDR3 amino acid sequences were found to be shared among expanded clones across subjects, suggesting that TCR-beta repertoires were private in all groups. In a phylogenetic analysis, the repertoires of 18 out of 34 MS patients fell into a single cluster of related CDR3 sequences, pointing to a possible signature at the repertoire level.

cDNA was synthesized by template-switch 5'RACE using a primer carrying a 10-nucleotide random unique molecular identifier by which each TCR transcript was tagged. Every sequencing run yielded over 170 million TCR-beta sequences covering 15-18 subjects. The RNeasy kit was used for extraction of total RNA. The KAPA Real-time Library Amplification kit was used to amplify TCR-beta VDJ regions with primers targeting the TCR constant region and the 5'RACE anchor. Sample indexes and Illumina adaptors were added in a first PCR, and a second PCR then increased library yield. The roughly 650 bp TCR product was size-selected on a 2% E-gel SizeSelection system after Ampure bead purification. Before pooling, library quality was checked on a Bioanalyzer, concentration was measured with Qubit, and libraries were quantified with the Kapa Library Quantification kit. Paired-end 2 x 150 bp sequencing of the libraries was performed on an Illumina HiSeq 2500. To increase sequence diversity, roughly 24-32% phiX was spiked into each library pool. The original pipeline was this. Quality-filtered reads were processed with the UMI-based MiGEC pipeline, and over 85% of raw TCR sequences were removed by the MiGEC pipeline during error correction. VDJ genes were aligned to IMGT germline references, and each clonotype was defined by a unique CDR3 amino acid sequence together with V-J genes. Clonal expansion, Shannon diversity, and CDR3 relatedness (CalcPairwiseDistances, ClusterSamples) were evaluated with VDJtools, and phylogenetic trees were built with CLCbio workbench. Using coefficient-of-variation modelling across technical triplicates, the study counted a clone as expanded if it had at least 8 unique UMIs. TCRdb itself trimmed the public reads at Q25 with fastp, ran MiXCR and retained productive beta chains. For every CDR3 protein sequence, its rows merge into one entry that carries the most common genes and DNA. TCRdb's processing, not the authors' own work, is the source of the V and J calls. The sample records around 58,000 distinct CDR3 sequences, about 3.2% of which are singletons. 7.1% of the sample lies in the top ten.

Unsorted PBMC libraries were generated from 2 million PBMCs stored in RNAlater at -80 °C until RNA extraction. The multiple sclerosis patients were enrolled in a US clinical protocol that used magnetic resonance imaging to evaluate disease progression. PBMCs were separated from peripheral blood using Ficoll-Hypaque density gradient centrifugation and then cryopreserved in liquid nitrogen. The germline V gene encodes CDR1 MNHNY and CDR2 SVGAGI (reference sequence). The cysteine opens and the phenylalanine closes a CDR3 of 14 amino acids. Solely the CDR3 DNA is kept, with 42 bases framed from the first base. For this chain, trimming is 5 bases at the V end and 2 bases at the J end, and the number of junction bases without a gene match is 6. This clonotype was detected many times. The target of this receptor is not known. No base quality information exists; no much larger clone differs at one position.

The receptor's source is a woman aged 60-75 years with multiple sclerosis. Material for sequencing was PBMCs. The V and J segments used are TRBV6-6 and TRBJ2-7, with 7 bases aligning to TRBD1. The nucleotide sequence is TGTGCCAGCAGTAGTCGGGACAGTCCCTACGAGCAGTACTTC. It translates to CASSSRDSPYEQYF.